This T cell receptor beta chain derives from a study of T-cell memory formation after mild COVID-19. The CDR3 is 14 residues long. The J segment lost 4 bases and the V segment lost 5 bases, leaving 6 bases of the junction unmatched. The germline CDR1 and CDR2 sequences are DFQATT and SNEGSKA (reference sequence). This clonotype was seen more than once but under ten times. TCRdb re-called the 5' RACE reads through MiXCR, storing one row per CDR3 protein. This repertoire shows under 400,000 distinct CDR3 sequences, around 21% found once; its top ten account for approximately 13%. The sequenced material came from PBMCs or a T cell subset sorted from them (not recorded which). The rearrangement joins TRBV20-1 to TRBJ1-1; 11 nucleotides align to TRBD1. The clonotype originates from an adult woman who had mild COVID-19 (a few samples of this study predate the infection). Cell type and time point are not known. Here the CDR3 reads CSAAKGQGVTEAFF. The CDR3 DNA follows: TGCAGTGCTGCCAAGGGACAGGGGGTCACTGAAGCTTTCTTT.